The 29 T cell receptor beta chains below all came from one sample that was sequenced in a study of beta chain features in type 1 diabetes. Of the isolated RNA, all was reverse transcribed, and so the sequenced material was expressed TCRB transcripts. The protocol was immunoSEQ multiplex PCR, while the TCRdb copy is restricted to in-frame clones and leaves out a portion. The sample consists of under 800,000 clones, 15% to 17% of them appearing once. The sample was naive CD4+ T cells from blood. The receptors here all came from a man aged 18 to 29 in good health.

This clone was counted between two and nine times. The chain links TRBV9 to TRBJ1-6, with a tentative D call TRBD1 (5 bases). Germline loops: CDR1 SGDLS, CDR2 YYNGEE. The CDR3 extends over 16 amino acids. V was shortened by 4 bases and J by 8 bases, with 19 bases between the two germline ends. CDR3 amino acids: CASSPRVGVGDSPLHF. CDR3 nucleotides: TGTGCCAGCAGCCCCCGGGTGGGTGTGGGGGATTCACCCCTCCACTTT.

In the case of this clone: The same CDR3 also results from other DNA sequences found in this sample. The chain combines TRBV11-2 with TRBJ2-4; the D is unclear. Germline V gene data show CDR1 as SGHAT and CDR2 as FQNNGV. The CDR3 runs to 12 residues. The V end was cut by 1 base, the J end by 4 bases, with 2 bases between. CDR3 in DNA: TGTGCCAGCAGCTTAGGGAAAAACATTCAGTACTTC. Translating gives CASSLGKNIQYF.

This clone came up a few times. The chain employs TRBV28 and TRBJ2-7, with D possibly being TRBD1 or TRBD2 (5 bases each). CDR1 MDHEN and CDR2 SYDVKM come from the germline V gene. This CDR3 region has 12 residues. V lost 10 bases and J 4 bases, leaving 14 bases between the germline ends. The CDR3 sequence: CAIRAWGYEQYF. The CDR3, as DNA: TGTGCCATCCGGGCGTGGGGGTACGAGCAGTACTTC.

This clone was counted between two and nine times. This rearrangement joins TRBV9 to TRBJ2-2; D remains ambiguous. The CDR3 consists of 13 residues. The germline V gene encodes CDR1 SGDLS and CDR2 YYNGEE. V lost 0 bases and J 6 bases, leaving 6 bases between the germline ends. In DNA form, the CDR3 reads TGTGCCAGCAGCGTAGCACTATCCGGGGAGCTGTTTTTT. Protein product: CASSVALSGELFF.

J is TRBJ2-5 and V is TRBV4-1, with TRBD2 matching 8 bases. Germline V gives CDR1 MGHRA, CDR2 YSYEKL. The CDR3 is 15 amino acids. The trim removed 4 bases at V and 5 bases at J, leaving 9 bases unmatched. CDR3 in amino acids: CASSPVAGGPETQYF. CDR3 sequence (DNA): TGCGCCAGCAGCCCTGTGGCGGGGGGCCCGGAGACCCAGTACTTC.

The rearrangement links TRBV5-1 to TRBJ2-2, with D unclear. From germline, CDR1 is SGHRS and CDR2 YFSETQ. CDR3 length: 14 residues. Trimming removed 6 bases from V and 4 bases from J, with 13 bases in between. CDR3 residues: CASIKEASTGELFF. CDR3 sequence (DNA): TGCGCCAGCATCAAAGAGGCGAGCACCGGGGAGCTGTTTTTT.

V gene TRBV7-2 combines with J gene TRBJ2-7; D call uncertain. V was shortened by 5 bases and J by 3 bases, with 14 bases between the two germline ends. The CDR3 loop spans 14 amino acids. Germline loops: CDR1 SGHTA, CDR2 FQGNSA. CDR3 loop: CASSPPGGVYEQYF. The CDR3 bases are TGTGCCAGCAGCCCCCCTGGCGGCGTCTACGAGCAGTACTTC. The variable domain in full, completed from reference TRBV7-2 and TRBJ2-7, reads GAGVSQSPSNKVTEKGKDVELRCDPISGHTALYWYRQSLGQGLEFLIYFQGNSAPDKSGLPSDRFSAERTGGSVSTLTIQRTQQEDSAVYLCASSPPGGVYEQYFGPGTRLTVT.

This clone was picked up a small number of times. Other nucleotide sequences in the sample specify the same CDR3. The genes are TRBV28 and TRBJ2-7; D is ambiguous. The CDR3 loop spans 12 amino acids. Between the trimmed V and J ends, which lost 6 bases and 2 bases, there was a span of 8 bases. Germline CDR1 is MDHEN and CDR2 is SYDVKM. CDR3 sequence (DNA): TGTGCCAGCAGCTCCCGACCCTACGAGCAGTACTTC. Encoded protein: CASSSRPYEQYF.

This clone has at least ten counts. CDR3 DNA sequence: TGTGCCAGCACATTCGGCCGAGATACGCAGTATTTT. Its translation is CASTFGRDTQYF. The V and J genes are TRBV7-9 and TRBJ2-3, with D unresolved. V was trimmed by 7 bases and J by 5 bases, leaving 10 bases between them. Germline CDR1 SEHNR, CDR2 FQNEAQ (reference sequence). The CDR3 runs to 12 residues. Filled out from reference TRBV7-9 and TRBJ2-3, the complete variable domain reads DTGVSQNPRHKITKRGQNVTFRCDPISEHNRLYWYRQTLGQGPEFLTYFQNEAQLEKSRLLSDRFSAERPKGSFSTLEIQRTEQGDSAMYLCASTFGRDTQYFGPGTRLTVL.

This chain links TRBV10-3 with TRBJ1-2; 7 bases map to TRBD1. CDR1 is ENHRY and CDR2 is SYGVKD in the germline V gene. J lost 5 bases, V lost 3 bases, and 3 bases had no gene match. The CDR3 has 13 residues. The CDR3 sequence: CAISEEGAYGYTF. The CDR3 DNA reads as TGTGCCATCAGTGAAGAGGGGGCTTATGGCTACACCTTC.

V and J are TRBV25-1 and TRBJ2-1; TRBD1 is a possible D gene (5 bases). This CDR3 is built from 15 residues. Trimming shortened V by 3 bases and J by 5 bases, and 14 bases separated the two germline ends. Germline V gives CDR1 MGHDK, CDR2 SYGVNS. CDR3 amino acids: CASSDQPGIHNEQFF. The CDR3 DNA follows: TGTGCCAGCAGTGATCAACCAGGGATCCACAATGAGCAGTTCTTC. The complete variable domain, with remaining parts taken from reference TRBV25-1 and TRBJ2-1, reads EADIYQTPRYLVIGTGKKITLECSQTMGHDKMYWYQQDPGMELHLIHYSYGVNSTEKGDLSSESTVSRIRTEHFPLTLESARPSHTSQYLCASSDQPGIHNEQFFGPGTRLTVL.

This clone showed up just a few times. The chain links TRBV5-4 to TRBJ2-5; D is unclear. Trimming cost V 3 bases and J 5 bases, with 14 bases left between them. The CDR3 is 14 residues long. Germline V gene data show CDR1 as SGHNT and CDR2 as YYREEE (reference sequence). CDR3 bases: TGTGCCAGCAGCTGGGCCGGGTCGAGTGAGACCCAGTACTTC. This translates into CASSWAGSSETQYF.

This rearrangement joins TRBV5-4 to TRBJ2-2; the D gene is possibly TRBD2 (6 bases). V lost 3 bases and J 5 bases, leaving 17 bases between the germline ends. The CDR3 length is 16 residues. Germline-derived CDR1 and CDR2 are SGHNT and YYREEE (reference sequence). The CDR3: CASSSQTSLRTGELFF. CDR3 DNA: TGTGCCAGCAGCTCTCAGACTAGTCTGAGGACCGGGGAGCTGTTTTTT.

This clone has more than one count but fewer than ten. The rearrangement uses TRBV4-1 and TRBJ1-4; the D gene is possibly TRBD1 (5 bases). The V gene lost 4 bases and the J gene lost 2 bases, with 14 bases spanning the gap. CDR3 length: 16 residues. Germline V CDR1 and CDR2: MGHRA, YSYEKL. The CDR3 nucleotides are TGCGCCAGCAGCCGAAAACCGGGACGGACTAATGAAAAACTGTTTTTT. As protein: CASSRKPGRTNEKLFF.

The V gene is TRBV5-1, the J gene TRBJ1-4; TRBD1 aligns across 8 bases. CDR1 and CDR2 (germline): SGHRS, YFSETQ. This CDR3 has 15 amino acids. The V segment lost 2 bases and the J segment 5 bases; nucleotides outside the gene matches: 5. This chain's CDR3 is CASSFAGQENEKLFF. The CDR3 DNA reads TGCGCCAGCAGCTTCGCGGGACAGGAGAATGAAAAACTGTTTTTT.

In its sample, this clone was seen many times. The V call is TRBV5-4, the J call TRBJ1-4, with no clear D. The germline V and J ends were trimmed by 5 bases and 8 bases, with 7 bases remaining between them. The CDR3 has 11 amino acids. Germline V gene lookup returns CDR1 SGHNT and CDR2 YYREEE (reference sequence). In DNA form, the CDR3 reads TGTGCCAGCAGTACAGCAGAAAAACTGTTTTTT. Amino acid sequence: CASSTAEKLFF.

J is TRBJ1-1 and V is TRBV25-1; TRBD1 aligns across 10 bases. This CDR3 has 14 residues. Germline V gene sequence: CDR1 MGHDK, CDR2 SYGVNS. V was clipped by 4 bases and J by 1 base; unmatched bases: 0. In DNA form, the CDR3 reads TGTGCCAGCAGTGGACAGGGGGCGAACACTGAAGCTTTCTTT. It encodes CASSGQGANTEAFF.

A few counts support this clone. The chain has TRBV9 and TRBJ2-3, with D unresolved. The CDR3 has 15 amino acids. Germline V gives CDR1 SGDLS, CDR2 YYNGEE. Trimming took 0 bases from V and 2 from J, leaving 10 bases between them. CDR3 sequence (DNA): TGTGCCAGCAGCGTAGAGTGGAAGACCACAGATACGCAGTATTTT. It yields the protein CASSVEWKTTDTQYF.

This clone has only a few counts. V gene TRBV11-2 combines with J gene TRBJ2-5, with D perhaps matching TRBD2 (7 bases). CDR1 SGHAT and CDR2 FQNNGV come from the germline V gene. This CDR3 spans 17 amino acids. V lost 1 base to trimming and J lost 2 bases, with 17 bases between them. CDR3 DNA sequence: TGTGCCAGCAGCTTAGTCCTAATGGGAGGGGGGCAAGAGACCCAGTACTTC. This sequence encodes CASSLVLMGGGQETQYF.

The CDR3 spells CASSVLRDTQETQYF. The CDR3 DNA sequence: TGTGCCAGCAGCGTCCTTCGGGACACCCAAGAGACCCAGTACTTC. The J gene is TRBJ2-5, the V gene TRBV7-9; tentatively, D is TRBD1 (6 bases). The CDR3 extends over 15 amino acids. The ends were cut back, 5 bases at V and 1 base at J, with 14 bases in the middle. Germline CDR1 and CDR2: SEHNR and FQNEAQ (reference sequence).

The chain couples TRBV30 to TRBJ2-3, with TRBD1 identical over 9 bases. There are 15 residues in the CDR3. Germline V CDR1 and CDR2: GTSNPN, SVGIG (reference sequence). V shed 0 bases, J shed 4 bases, and the junction held 5 bases outside the gene matches. The CDR3 bases are TGTGCCTGGAGTGTACGACAGGGGGGATCAGATACGCAGTATTTT. Translating it yields CAWSVRQGGSDTQYF.

This clone has more than one count but fewer than ten. The CDR3 here is CASSVAARGEQYF. The CDR3 DNA reads as TGTGCCAGCAGCGTAGCTGCGCGGGGCGAGCAGTACTTC. The gene calls are TRBV9 and TRBJ2-7, with D maybe TRBD2 (6 bases). Germline-derived CDR1 and CDR2 are SGDLS and YYNGEE. V was cut by 0 bases and J by 6 bases, with 10 bases left in between. The CDR3 consists of 13 residues.

The gene calls are TRBV9 and TRBJ1-2; TRBD1 matches at 8 bases. V lost 3 bases to trimming and J lost 8 bases; unmatched junction nucleotides: 12. The germline CDR1 and CDR2 sequences are SGDLS and YYNGEE. The CDR3 totals 15 residues. This CDR3 reads CASSGQTGALVGYTF. CDR3 sequence (DNA): TGTGCCAGCAGCGGCCAGACAGGGGCCCTGGTCGGCTACACCTTC.

This clone was found a few times. The V gene is TRBV28, the J gene TRBJ2-7; no definite D call. There are 13 residues in the CDR3. The germline CDR1 and CDR2 sequences are MDHEN and SYDVKM. The ends were cut back, 0 bases at V and 5 bases at J, with 8 bases in the middle. The CDR3, as DNA: TGTGCCAGCAGTTTATGGGGCATCGACGAGCAGTACTTC. The encoded protein is CASSLWGIDEQYF. Complete variable domain (other parts from reference TRBV28 and TRBJ2-7): DVKVTQSSRYLVKRTGEKVFLECVQDMDHENMFWYRQDPGLGLRLIYFSYDVKMKEKGDIPEGYSVSREKKERFSLILESASTNQTSMYLCASSLWGIDEQYFGPGTRLTVT.

CDR3 in amino acids: CASSQERTKQQVLIFTGYTF. CDR3 DNA sequence: TGCGCCAGCAGCCAAGAGCGGACCAAGCAACAGGTACTAATTTTCACCGGCTACACCTTC. The chain has TRBV4-3 and TRBJ1-2, with a weak D call TRBD1 (5 bases). V was clipped by 0 bases and J by 8 bases, with 31 bases between them. Germline V gene data show CDR1 as LGHNA and CDR2 as YSLEER. CDR3 length: 20 amino acids.

This clone was detected only a few times. The chain carries TRBV7-2 and TRBJ2-7; 8 bases line up with TRBD1. This CDR3 spans 15 amino acids. The trim removed 5 bases at V and 2 bases at J, leaving 8 bases unmatched. Germline V gives CDR1 SGHTA, CDR2 FQGNSA. CDR3 residues: CASSVTRQGPYEQYF. In DNA form, the CDR3 reads TGTGCCAGCAGCGTAACCCGACAGGGGCCCTACGAGCAGTACTTC.

The J gene is TRBJ2-1, the V gene TRBV7-6; 14 nucleotides match TRBD2. Germline-derived CDR1 and CDR2 are SGHVS and FNYEAQ. V dropped 5 bases and J dropped 0; count of bases not matched to a gene: 6. The CDR3 has 18 residues. For the CDR3, the DNA is TGTGCCAGCAGCCCCTCGGGGACTAGCGGGAGCTCCTACAATGAGCAGTTCTTC. Translating it yields CASSPSGTSGSSYNEQFF.

In its sample, this clone was seen a few times. This rearrangement joins TRBV28 to TRBJ2-1; TRBD2 matches at 13 bases. The junction had 15 bases not matched to a gene; V was cut back by 8 bases and J by 8 bases. Germline lookup yields CDR1 MDHEN and CDR2 SYDVKM. This CDR3 is built from 17 residues. CDR3 bases: TGTGCCAGCCCTCCCTCCCGGACTAGCGGGAGAAGCGATGAGCAGTTCTTC. It codes for CASPPSRTSGRSDEQFF.

There are many counts of this clone. The chain couples TRBV14 to TRBJ2-1; 11 bases align to TRBD2. The germline CDR1 and CDR2 sequences are SGHDN and FVKESK. The CDR3 length is 14 residues. V was pared by 5 bases and J by 7 bases, with 4 bases of the junction left unmatched. CDR3 DNA sequence: TGTGCCAGCAGCTTTAGCGGGAGGGGGAATGAGCAGTTCTTC. Its protein product is CASSFSGRGNEQFF.